The clone carrying this T cell receptor beta chain was picked up a small number of times. Its antigen remains unidentified. This record comes from a study of untreated major depressive disorder. The donors were all European-descended. Each donor gave approximately 28 ml of EDTA blood. Magnetic negative selection enriched CD4+ T cells from thawed PBMCs. This CDR3 spans 12 amino acids. V was cut by 6 bases and J by 3 bases, with 5 bases left in between. Germline CDR1 ENHRY, CDR2 SYGVKD. Study-level findings and limits: TRBV25-01 and TRBV02-01 followed the flow pattern without significance.

The table came from immunoSEQ multiplex PCR; TCRdb's copy has only in-frame clones and leaves some out. The sample shows 20,000 to 25,000 clones, roughly 86% of them seen only once. The sample comprised CD4+ T cells from PBMCs. This chain links TRBV10-3 with TRBJ1-4; tentatively, D is TRBD1 (5 bases). The clonotype originates from a woman between 40 and 55 years old in good health. CDR3 sequence: CAIRGPNEKLFF. CDR3 bases: TGTGCCATCAGGGGACCTAATGAAAAACTGTTTTTT.